A single sample is the source of the 20 T cell receptor beta chains below, sequenced in a study of T cell clonotyping in hematopoietic cell transplantation. Time point in this sample: recipient sample about 28 days before transplant, after cytoreduction. Only in-frame clones appear in the TCRdb table, and some are missing; sequencing was by immunoSEQ multiplex PCR. The table lists more than 25,000 clones, roughly three quarters of them singletons. The sample consisted of peripheral blood mononuclear cells, taken before stem cell transplant. These receptors originate from a man aged 45-60 years with myelodysplastic syndrome. Some clones in this sample may be carry-over from other donors' samples.

The chain combines TRBV6-5 with TRBJ2-7; 9 bases line up with TRBD2. The CDR3 totals 16 residues. With V trimmed by 0 bases and J by 6 bases, 9 bases remained unmatched. CDR1 is MNHEY, CDR2 SVGAGI, per germline. The CDR3 DNA reads TGTGCCAGCAGTTACTCGGTGAGGGGCGGGAGGGGCGAGCAGTACTTC. It is translated as CASSYSVRGGRGEQYF.

The chain uses TRBV7-8 and TRBJ2-7; D unresolved. Germline V gene lookup returns CDR1 SGHVS and CDR2 FQNEAQ. Trimming took 10 bases from V and 4 from J, leaving 11 bases between them. There are 11 residues in the CDR3. The CDR3: CATGSPYEQYF. CDR3 sequence (DNA): TGTGCCACGGGCAGCCCGTACGAGCAGTACTTC.

The chain combines TRBV30 with TRBJ1-2, with 9 bases that match TRBD1. Losses at the gene ends were 0 bases for V and 6 bases for J; bases not matched to a gene: 5. From germline, CDR1 is GTSNPN and CDR2 SVGIG (reference sequence). The CDR3 spans 14 residues. This CDR3 reads CAWSVYGDRDGYTF. CDR3 nucleotide sequence: TGTGCCTGGAGTGTATACGGGGACAGGGATGGCTACACCTTC.

This clone was found once. This chain connects TRBV30 to TRBJ2-7; possible D gene TRBD2, 7 bases. This CDR3 has 13 residues. The germline V and J ends were trimmed by 2 bases and 5 bases, with 13 bases remaining between them. Per germline, CDR1 GTSNPN and CDR2 SVGIG (reference sequence). The CDR3 protein is CAWSPRGPDEQYF. The CDR3 bases are TGTGCCTGGAGTCCGCGGGGGCCGGACGAGCAGTACTTC.

V gene TRBV29-1 combines with J gene TRBJ2-7; 10 nucleotides align to TRBD2. The junction had 7 bases not matched to a gene; V was cut back by 2 bases and J by 0 bases. This CDR3 is built from 16 residues. Germline V gives CDR1 SQVTM, CDR2 ANQGSEA. For the CDR3, the DNA is TGCAGCGTTGAATCGCCTAGCGGGAGAAGCTCCTACGAGCAGTACTTC. This codes for CSVESPSGRSSYEQYF.

This clone was observed a handful of times. The V call is TRBV5-4, the J call TRBJ2-7, with 15 positions matching TRBD2. Germline V gene sequence: CDR1 SGHNT, CDR2 YYREEE (reference sequence). This CDR3 is built from 17 residues. Trimming cost V 3 bases and J 2 bases; bases outside gene matches: 6. The CDR3 DNA is TGTGCCAGCAGCTCCGGGACTAGCGGGAGGCCCGCCTACGAGCAGTACTTC. Translated: CASSSGTSGRPAYEQYF.

This sequence joins TRBV30 and TRBJ2-7; D may be TRBD1 or TRBD2 (5 bases each). Germline CDR1 GTSNPN, CDR2 SVGIG (reference sequence). The V gene lost 1 base and the J gene lost 5 bases, with 12 bases spanning the gap. The CDR3 spans 13 residues. The CDR3, as DNA: TGTGCCTGGAGTGCGGGGACCACCAACGAGCAGTACTTC. This codes for CAWSAGTTNEQYF.

V and J are TRBV5-1 and TRBJ2-7; 8 nucleotides match TRBD1. After removal of 1 base from V and 2 bases from J, the junction contained 8 bases not matched to a gene. In germline, CDR1 is SGHRS, CDR2 YFSETQ. This CDR3 is 16 amino acids long. In DNA, the CDR3 is TGCGCCAGCAGCTTGAATCTGGACAGGGTAGCCTACGAGCAGTACTTC. Residues: CASSLNLDRVAYEQYF.

The chain combines TRBV29-1 with TRBJ1-1; no firm D call. Trimming pared 7 bases from V and 3 bases from J, leaving 12 bases between. The length of the CDR3 is 12 residues. Germline V CDR1 and CDR2: SQVTM, ANQGSEA. This chain's CDR3 is CSAWTADTEAFF. CDR3 in DNA: TGCAGCGCTTGGACGGCGGACACTGAAGCTTTCTTT.

This clone was detected only a few times. The chain employs TRBV4-3 and TRBJ2-1; 11 nucleotides line up with TRBD1. The CDR3 is made up of 15 amino acids. Losses at the gene ends were 3 bases for V and 7 bases for J; bases not matched to a gene: 5. Per germline, CDR1 LGHNA and CDR2 YSLEER. Here the CDR3 DNA reads TGCGCCAGCAGCCATGTTGGGACAGGGGGGAATGAGCAGTTCTTC. Encoded protein: CASSHVGTGGNEQFF.

CDR3 bases: TGTGCCAGCAGCCCCCAGGGTGTGGGGCCCCAGCATTTT. Residues: CASSPQGVGPQHF. The chain carries TRBV14 and TRBJ1-5, with D tentatively TRBD1 (5 bases). Trimming left V 4 bases short and J 9 bases short, with 13 bases between. The germline V gene encodes CDR1 SGHDN and CDR2 FVKESK. CDR3 length: 13 residues.

The chain combines TRBV5-1 with TRBJ1-2; 8 nucleotides match TRBD1. The CDR3 is 14 residues long. V gave up 0 bases and J gave up 4 bases; unmatched junction bases: 2. Germline V gives CDR1 SGHRS, CDR2 YFSETQ. CDR3 loop: CASSLDRGSYGYTF. Written as DNA, the CDR3 is TGCGCCAGCAGCTTGGACAGGGGGAGCTATGGCTACACCTTC.

This clone was counted a few times. Because it lacks the conserved phenylalanine or tryptophan at the end, this CDR3 is likely a read error. The J gene is TRBJ2-6, the V gene TRBV5-4; TRBD1 might be the D (6 bases). Germline-derived CDR1 and CDR2 are SGHNT and YYREEE (reference sequence). With 4 bases removed from V and 0 bases from J, the gap between germline ends came to 11 bases. CDR3 length: 16 residues. CDR3 in DNA: TGTGCCAGCAGCCCCGGACAGACCTCTGGGGCCAACGTCCTGACTCTC. It translates to CASSPGQTSGANVLTL.

The chain employs TRBV2 and TRBJ1-1, with 7 nucleotides matching TRBD1. After removal of 3 bases from V and 2 bases from J, the junction contained 6 bases not matched to a gene. Germline V gene sequence: CDR1 SNHLY, CDR2 FYNNEI. This CDR3 spans 15 amino acids. CDR3 loop: CASSDRGLLNTEAFF. The CDR3, as DNA: TGTGCCAGCAGTGACAGGGGGTTACTTAACACTGAAGCTTTCTTT.

The chain links TRBV11-2 to TRBJ1-1; 7 bases agree with TRBD1. V trimming: 5 bases; J trimming: 0 bases; junction bases outside the gene matches: 3. Germline CDR1 and CDR2: SGHAT and FQNNGV. The CDR3 spans 14 residues. CDR3 protein: CASSEGAVNTEAFF. As DNA, the CDR3 is TGTGCCAGCAGCGAGGGGGCGGTGAACACTGAAGCTTTCTTT.

Comment on this clone: Mismatch with germline at one junction end may stem from a read error. The rearrangement links TRBV9 to TRBJ2-7; D may be TRBD1 (5 bases). Looked up from germline, CDR1 is SGDLS and CDR2 is YYNGEE. The CDR3 runs 12 residues. The CDR3 coding sequence is TGTGCCAGCAGCGTAGCTACAGGAGAGCGGTACTTC. It encodes CASSVATGERYF. Complete variable domain (other parts from reference TRBV9 and TRBJ2-7): DSGVTQTPKHLITATGQRVTLRCSPRSGDLSVYWYQQSLDQGLQFLIQYYNGEERAKGNILERFSAQQFPDLHSELNLSSLELGDSALYFCASSVATGERYFGPGTRLTVT.

This chain connects TRBV30 to TRBJ2-7; possibly TRBD1 for D (5 bases). With 4 bases removed from V and 0 bases from J, the gap between germline ends came to 10 bases. The germline gives CDR1 GTSNPN, CDR2 SVGIG (reference sequence). The CDR3 is made up of 13 amino acids. CDR3 sequence: CAWTGWSSYEQYF. The CDR3 bases are TGTGCCTGGACAGGGTGGAGCTCCTACGAGCAGTACTTC.

V is TRBV30 and J is TRBJ1-1; maybe TRBD1 (6 bases). The CDR3 totals 16 residues. Trimming left V 8 bases short and J 1 base short, with 23 bases between. In germline, CDR1 is GTSNPN, CDR2 SVGIG (reference sequence). The CDR3 nucleotides read TGTGCCCGGACTACGGAAGAGACAGGACCGAACACTGAAGCTTTCTTT. As protein: CARTTEETGPNTEAFF.

This chain uses TRBV30 with TRBJ2-1; no clear D. The CDR3 spans 13 residues. Deletions cut 8 bases from V and 0 bases from J, with 11 bases between. Germline V gene lookup returns CDR1 GTSNPN and CDR2 SVGIG (reference sequence). CDR3 sequence: CAGSESSYNEQFF. The CDR3 DNA reads TGTGCCGGTAGTGAGAGCTCCTACAATGAGCAGTTCTTC.

The chain recombines TRBV7-9 with TRBJ1-6; the D gene is possibly TRBD1 (5 bases). The CDR3 extends over 15 amino acids. The V gene's germline CDR1 is SEHNR and CDR2 FQNEAQ (reference sequence). Trimming took 7 bases from V and 1 from J, leaving 11 bases between them. The CDR3 sequence: CASTIDSSYNSPLHF. DNA for the CDR3: TGTGCCAGCACCATAGACAGTTCCTATAATTCACCCCTCCACTTT.